This is a list of T cell receptor beta chains from one sample in a study of Ad26.COV2.S vaccination and SARS-CoV-2 variants. Sequenced by immunoSEQ multiplex PCR; TCRdb stores in-frame clones only, minus some. Altogether 180,000 or so clones are present, around 85% being singletons, with the ten largest covering 5.9%. This sample comprised peripheral blood, obtained after recovery from COVID-19. The source is a human donor who had recovered from COVID-19. Both conserved end residues are part of each CDR3. D genes are given only for firm matches. Rows may omit the clone size; those that give it use once, few, many or a size class.

v_gene,j_gene,d_gene,abundance,CDR3nt,CDR3aa
TRBV2,TRBJ1-2,-,-,TGTGCCAGCAGTGCGGAGATAACTATTCATGGCTACACCTTC,CASSAEITIHGYTF
TRBV5-1,TRBJ2-4,TRBD2,-,TGCGCCAGCAGCTTACCTAGCGGGGGGGAGGACATTCAGTACTTC,CASSLPSGGEDIQYF
TRBV3-1/TRBV3-2,TRBJ2-2,-,once,TGTGCCAGCAGCCAAGGTAGTGGGAACACCGGGGAGCTGTTTTTT,CASSQGSGNTGELFF
TRBV4-1,TRBJ1-6,-,-,TGCGCCAGCAGCCAAGAAGAACCGGGACAAACTTCACCCCTCCACTTT,CASSQEEPGQTSPLHF
TRBV9,TRBJ2-2,-,-,TGTGCCAGCAGCGTAGGAACGGGGATTGTAACCGGGGAGCTGTTTTTT,CASSVGTGIVTGELFF
TRBV27,TRBJ2-7,-,-,TGTGCCAGCAGCCGTGGCACAGGGAGGCACGAGCAGTACTTC,CASSRGTGRHEQYF
TRBV7-8,TRBJ1-6,-,few,TGTGCCAGCAGCACGACAGTTAATTCACCCCTCCACTTT,CASSTTVNSPLHF
TRBV19,TRBJ2-7,-,-,TGTGCCAGTAGTATAGATCCTTCCTACGAGCAGTACTTC,CASSIDPSYEQYF
TRBV4-2,TRBJ2-1,-,-,TGTGCCAGCAGCCAAACCGGGACGGGAGATGAGCAGTTCTTC,CASSQTGTGDEQFF
TRBV2,TRBJ2-3,-,-,TGTGCCAGCAGTGGAATGGGAGGCACAGATACGCAGTATTTT,CASSGMGGTDTQYF
TRBV21-1,TRBJ2-3,-,few,TGTGCCAGCAGCCTCCTATTGGGACATGGAATTGAAGATACGCAGTATTTT,CASSLLLGHGIEDTQYF
TRBV3-1/TRBV3-2,TRBJ2-4,-,-,TGTGCCAGCAGCCAAGATCGGTGGGGTCGGGGTAAAAACATTCAGTACTTC,CASSQDRWGRGKNIQYF
TRBV21-1,TRBJ2-3,-,-,TGTGCCAGCAGCACCGACACCCCTCTAGCGGGAGTTGGCACAGATACGCAGTATTTT,CASSTDTPLAGVGTDTQYF
TRBV5-6,TRBJ1-4,TRBD1,-,TGTGCCAGCAGCTTGACCCGGGACAGCCTTAATGAAAAACTGTTTTTT,CASSLTRDSLNEKLFF
TRBV6-5,TRBJ1-4,-,-,TGTGCCAGCAGGCAACAGCCCTTTAATGAAAAACTGTTTTTT,CASRQQPFNEKLFF
TRBV6-5,TRBJ1-2,TRBD1,-,TGTGCCAGCAGTAGTACAGGGGCGGACTATGGCTACACCTTC,CASSSTGADYGYTF
TRBV28,TRBJ2-5,TRBD1,-,TGTGCCAGCAGTATAGGGACAGGGCCCCAAGAGACCCAGTACTTC,CASSIGTGPQETQYF
TRBV5-1,TRBJ1-2,-,few,TGCGCCAGCAGAGATAAGCAAGTTGACGGCTACACCTTC,CASRDKQVDGYTF
TRBV10-3,TRBJ2-3,-,-,TGTGCCATCAGTGAGGAGGACTCCTACACAGATACGCAGTATTTT,CAISEEDSYTDTQYF
TRBV30,TRBJ2-5,-,-,TGTGCCTGGAGTGTACCCGGACGGGGGCGGGAGACCCAGTACTTC,CAWSVPGRGRETQYF
TRBV19,TRBJ1-5,-,-,TGTGCCAGTAGTAGAAGGAATCAGCCCCAGCATTTT,CASSRRNQPQHF
TRBV6-1,TRBJ2-1,-,-,TGTGCCAGCAGTGAAGCGGGAGCGTACAATGAGCAGTTCTTC,CASSEAGAYNEQFF
TRBV27,TRBJ1-2,TRBD1,-,TGTGCCAGCAGAAAGACAGGGAGGGCCGTGTCGGAAGGCTACACCTTC,CASRKTGRAVSEGYTF
TRBV4-1,TRBJ1-1,-,-,TGCGCCACCACGGATGGCGGGGAGGGCGCTGAAGCTTTCTTT,CATTDGGEGAEAFF
TRBV27,TRBJ1-1,TRBD1,-,TGTGCCAGCAGTTTATCGAGAGGGACAGGGAACGCTGAAGCTTTCTTT,CASSLSRGTGNAEAFF
TRBV27,TRBJ1-6,-,-,TGTGCCAGCAGCCTCGACAGAAGGGCCTATAATTCACCCCTCCACTTT,CASSLDRRAYNSPLHF
TRBV6-2/TRBV6-3,TRBJ2-1,TRBD2,-,TGTGCCAGCAGTTACTTAGGACTAGCGGGAGAAGACTCCTACAATGAGCAGTTCTTC,CASSYLGLAGEDSYNEQFF
TRBV5-1,TRBJ2-3,-,-,TGCGCCAGCAGCTCTGACAGCAATACGCAGTATTTT,CASSSDSNTQYF
TRBV9,TRBJ2-7,-,-,TGTGCCAGCAGCGTCGACTTGGGGGGTTACGAGCAGTACTTC,CASSVDLGGYEQYF
TRBV12-3/TRBV12-4,TRBJ2-7,-,-,TGTGCCAGCAAAGTCGGGGGCAAGTACGAGCAGTACTTC,CASKVGGKYEQYF
TRBV18,TRBJ2-5,-,once,TGTGCCAGCTCACCAAGTCGAGGGGGAGGCGAGACCCAGTACTTC,CASSPSRGGGETQYF
TRBV2,TRBJ1-4,TRBD1,-,TGTGCCAGCAGTAAGGGACAGGGGAGACTTAATGAAAAACTGTTTTTT,CASSKGQGRLNEKLFF
TRBV24-1,TRBJ2-7,TRBD1,-,TGTGCCACCAGTGATTCAACCGACAGGGTTTTCGGCGAGCAGTACTTC,CATSDSTDRVFGEQYF
TRBV13,TRBJ2-7,-,once,TGTGCCAGCAGCTTAGAGAAGTTGTCCAGCGACGAGCAGTACTTC,CASSLEKLSSDEQYF
TRBV3-1/TRBV3-2,TRBJ1-6,-,few,TGTGCCAGCAGCCAAGGATCACCCCTCCACTTT,CASSQGSPLHF
TRBV6-5,TRBJ1-2,TRBD1,-,TGTGCCAGCACTGGACAGGGGAAAGGTGGCTACACCTTC,CASTGQGKGGYTF
TRBV15,TRBJ1-6,TRBD1,-,TGTGCCACCAGCCGACAGGGGACGGGTTCACCCCTCCACTTT,CATSRQGTGSPLHF
TRBV3-1/TRBV3-2,TRBJ2-7,TRBD2,-,TGTGCCAGCAGCCAAGGAGCCACCGGGACTAGCGGGCCTTCCTACGAGCAGTACTTC,CASSQGATGTSGPSYEQYF
TRBV4-1,TRBJ2-1,-,-,TGCGCCAGCAGCCCCTTAGGAAATGAGCAGTTCTTC,CASSPLGNEQFF
TRBV19,TRBJ1-1,-,once,TGTGCCAGTACCCCTCTGGAAGGGATGAACACTGAAGCTTTCTTT,CASTPLEGMNTEAFF
TRBV2,TRBJ2-7,-,once,TGTGCCAGCAGGAGGGACACTACCTACGAGCAGTACTTC,CASRRDTTYEQYF
TRBV7-3,TRBJ2-1,-,once,TGTGCCAGCAGCCCGGGGGACAATGAGCAGTTCTTC,CASSPGDNEQFF
TRBV6-6,TRBJ2-1,TRBD2,-,TGTGCCAGCAGTTACGGAGCGGGGGGCTCCTACAATGAGCAGTTCTTC,CASSYGAGGSYNEQFF
TRBV7-2,TRBJ2-5,TRBD1,-,TGTGCCAGCAGCTCACAGGGGGCTTCAGAGACCCAGTACTTC,CASSSQGASETQYF